This T cell receptor beta chain came from a study of cytomegalovirus exposure and HLA in healthy donors (dated by TCRdb to about 2017). The study in broad terms: An earlier analysis of approximately 550 of the donors reported approximately 270 Gb of sequence data and some 100 million unique TCR beta sequences from about 180 million T cells. In a later genetic analysis, genome-wide SNP genotypes for about three fifths of the roughly 670 donors were used, and that subset was treated as a discovery cohort. Alongside the repertoire data, information on donor age, sex, ethnicity and CMV serostatus was compiled. An early release covering over 500 HLA-typed donors comprised about 300 gigabases of sequencing data and about 90 million unique TCR sequences. The T cell repertoires of 700 or so subjects were profiled by immunosequencing and related to cytomegalovirus serostatus. Both class I and class II loci were covered by HLA typing, at four-digit resolution. Because of strong linkage in the cohort, four or five DR-DQ haplotypes were treated as single units for association and clustering. Of the 398 genotyped donors, 65% to 90% fell in the genetic ancestry cluster associated with self-reported Caucasian donors. Every repertoire in the discovery cohort had been generated on one and the same sequencing platform. The study combined high-throughput TCR immunosequencing, statistical association of individual TCRs with disease status, and machine learning to predict cytomegalovirus infection status. In addition to the first cohort of about 650 subjects, a separate validation cohort of around 110 different subjects was used. To decide whether each TCR beta V gene segment behaved as functional or pseudogenic, an earlier analysis of 587 of the donors relied on high-throughput TCR beta sequencing. Among approximately 370 genotyped donors of the cohort, an average of roughly 230,000 unique TCR beta nucleotide sequences was sequenced per donor, of which about 19% were non-productive. The later analysis used no new phenotypic data to find candidate immune exposures, relying instead on TCR beta sequences and their occurrence across donors. The study aimed to test whether cataloging public T cell receptors could reveal signatures of past pathogen exposure. The number of typed donors differed by locus: about 629-630 for A, B, C, DRB1 and DQB1; approximately 520 for DQA1; 606 for DPA1; and around 470 for DPB1. To study patterns of TCR occurrence, a later analysis re-analyzed previously published TCR beta repertoires from 550 to 800 donors and added high-resolution HLA genotyping. Overall study outcomes, separate from this receptor: The 87-base-pair reads could not distinguish some IMGT-functional V segments, including TRBV6-2 and TRBV6-3, so those segments were excluded. It was suggested by the authors that the approach could potentially be generalized to other disease states and immunological phenotypes. Because counts were too low, under 20 rarely observed V segments, including chromosome 9 orphons, were left out of the earlier analysis of a few hundred of the donors. V-gene and J-gene trimming of TCR beta chains was associated with a missense DCLRE1C variant in a later genetic analysis, and the association was replicated in an independent cohort. A further reported finding was that TCR beta sequences accurately predicted the HLA-A and HLA-B alleles for most subjects in the first cohort. When HLA alleles, especially DR and DQ, strongly co-occurred, TCR associations were difficult to assign to individual alleles. A later analysis associated 15,000 to 20,000 TCR beta sequences with specific HLA alleles at a false discovery rate of 0.05. In a later analysis, HLA-associated TCR beta chains showed more clonal expansion and lower generation probabilities than non-associated chains that were equally common. Sequencing depth was assumed to be roughly uniform across donors in the presence/absence analyses, though that assumption may not hold. In vitro tests confirmed that a few of the cytomegalovirus-associated TCR beta chains recognize cytomegalovirus antigens. For the cohort, immune exposure information was limited to CMV serostatus. Correlated functional status among segregating V segments might be attributable to linkage disequilibrium, but an unknown experimental factor could not be ruled out. A later genetic analysis reported fewer N-insertions in productive TCRs among donors in an Asian-associated ancestry cluster than the roughly 690-donor mean. HLA typing was unavailable for some donors at each locus, so association tests used only the typed subset. Cytomegalovirus status was reported to be diagnosed by the classifier with high specificity and sensitivity in both the original and validation cohorts. A cluster of highly shared sequence variants was judged likely to be a technical artifact of the sequencing pipeline. While some public TCRs were present in many individuals, most TCR sequences turned up only very rarely across donors. In a later analysis, most CMV-associated TCR beta chains were found to appear HLA-restricted, with HLA associations seemingly driven largely by CMV exposure. A later analysis found that TCR association rates varied across HLA loci, with DRB1 alleles showing the most associated TCRs and HLA-C alleles the fewest. Only TCR beta chains were sequenced in this cohort, and the absence of alpha or paired-chain data limited detectable features. Several of the top co-occurrence clusters appeared to be linked to parvovirus B19, influenza, CMV and Epstein-Barr virus, according to a later analysis. Broadly in line with IMGT annotations, most TCR beta V segments showed up in productive rearrangements about 87% or about 30% of the time in an earlier analysis of around 600 of the donors. The study gave a list of 150 to 200 TCR beta chains associated with cytomegalovirus.

Library construction relied on the immunoSEQ multiplex PCR assay. A mixture of 60 forward primers for TCR Vbeta segments and 13 reverse primers for TCR Jbeta segments was used in the multiplex PCR. A multiplex PCR assay on genomic DNA amplified the CDR3 region of rearranged TCR beta genes. The Illumina HiSeq System was used to sequence the amplified TCR beta libraries as 87-base-pair reads. The original pipeline was this. A later analysis tallied roughly 78 million unique TCR beta chains across the approximately 670 repertoires, and approximately 12 million of those chains were shared by two or more donors. Raw reads were error-corrected and collapsed into unique sequences by a nearest-neighbor algorithm in which closely related sequences were merged to remove PCR and sequencing errors. Alignment of CDR3 sequences to IMGT reference sequences was used to assign V, D and J gene segments. For a sequence to be retained, a match of at least six nucleotides to both a V gene segment and a J gene segment was required. Rearrangements were called productive when the CDR3 lacked stop codons and stayed in frame with V and J; all others were non-productive. Following IMGT convention, CDR3 was defined as the stretch from the second conserved V-encoded cysteine up to the conserved J-encoded phenylalanine. In an earlier analysis of roughly 580 of the donors, sequences lacking an unambiguous match to a single V gene segment were excluded. An earlier analysis of 500 to 700 of the donors classified V segments as functional when productive rearrangements were above 56.7% and as segregating when the standard deviation between donors was above 5%. A statistical classification framework was built to diagnose cytomegalovirus status from the catalog of TCR beta chain sequences. In a later analysis, TCR nucleotide sequences were compared against IMGT/GENE-DB human TR gene sequences so that V and J genes could be assigned. The TCRdist pipeline was used in a later analysis to assign CDR3 sequences and most-parsimonious VDJ recombination scenarios. In a later analysis, each TCR beta chain was defined by its CDR3 amino acid sequence together with its V-gene family, and reads lacking a unique V-gene family were excluded. To address suspected cross-contamination and a sequencing artifact, a later analysis removed approximately 590 highly shared, low-generation-probability nucleotide sequences. In a later analysis, a clonal expansion index for each public chain was calculated from normalized within-repertoire ranks of inferred template counts. In a later analysis, generation probabilities were computed with a VDJ recombination model fitted to out-of-frame rearrangements, and the resulting probabilities were checked against IGoR. In a later analysis, hypergeometric tests were used to score TCR-TCR, TCR-HLA and TCR-CMV co-occurrence, with a repertoire-size bias correction applied to TCR pairs. To estimate false discovery rates, a later analysis permuted the HLA or CMV assignments 20 times. In a later analysis, co-occurring TCRs were grouped using DBSCAN, and TCRdist sequence similarity was added for clustering within HLA-allele-positive subsets. For co-occurrence clustering, repertoires with fewer than 30,000 or more than 120,000 public chains were excluded, along with five repertoires with anomalous nucleotide sharing. Imported from immuneACCESS, the table was reduced by TCRdb to in-frame sequences with V and J called. These copies leave out some clones; in studies compared against another copy, an unresolved V gene accounts for under half, and the cause of the remainder is not known. The V and J calls and clone size are taken from that table; D and trimming were inferred from the DNA. The sample table contains under 150,000 clones; only one count was recorded for approximately 85% of them. About 1.8% of the sample is held by the ten biggest clonotypes.

The cohort comprised 666 healthy bone marrow donors. At the time of sampling, all cohort members were nominally healthy, though unrecorded immune exposures were likely present. The donor was CMV seronegative and belonged to the group of around 350 seronegative cohort members. Every donor gave a peripheral blood sample, and the peripheral blood mononuclear cells from that sample were used for TCR beta sequencing. Genomic DNA was extracted from the blood cell samples with the Qiagen DNeasy Blood Extraction Kit. The CDR3, from cysteine to phenylalanine, totals 15 residues. This entry keeps only the CDR3 DNA: 45 bases, framed from base 1. Germline trimming amounts to 4 bases on V and 1 base on J, with 6 as the count of junction bases outside the gene matches. CDR1 and CDR2 are drawn from the germline V gene (reference sequence): PRHDT, FYEKMQ. As regards this clone: What this receptor recognizes is not known. No per-base quality is available; no much larger clone lies one base away.

The sample taken for sequencing was PBMCs. The sequence came from a boy aged 10-17 years in good health and CMV-seronegative. This chain is built from TRBV13 and TRBJ2-7; TRBD2 agrees with 8 junctional bases. In nucleotides, the sequence is TGTGCCAGCAGCTCCCGAGGACTAGCATCCTACGAGCAGTACTTC. Its product reads: CASSSRGLASYEQYF.